These 22 T cell receptor beta chains share one sample of origin, sequenced in a study of blood T cell repertoires in COVID-19. The repertoire was sequenced with immunoSEQ multiplex PCR; TCRdb's copy has only in-frame clones and lacks some. This repertoire shows 200,000 to 300,000 clones, over 80% found once; its top ten account for approximately 1.6%. Input material: peripheral blood. All receptors derive from a woman aged 40 to 50 who had recovered from COVID-19.

The chain recombines TRBV19 with TRBJ2-7, with D perhaps TRBD2 (5 bases). With 1 base removed from V and 3 bases from J, the gap between germline ends came to 13 bases. Germline CDR1 LNHDA, CDR2 SQIVND (reference sequence). This CDR3 has 15 amino acids. As DNA, the CDR3 is TGTGCCAGTAGTATAGCGGGGTCCGTTAGCTACGAGCAGTACTTC. It translates to CASSIAGSVSYEQYF.

CDR3 DNA sequence: TGTGCCAGCAGTTTGATGGCGGGGGGCGCCTCCTACGAGCAGTACTTC. Translating gives CASSLMAGGASYEQYF. V is TRBV27 and J is TRBJ2-7, with TRBD2 identical over 8 bases. Germline-derived CDR1 and CDR2 are MNHEY and SMNVEV (reference sequence). V was clipped by 3 bases and J by 0 bases; unmatched bases: 7. This CDR3 contains 16 residues.

The chain combines TRBV3-1 (or the pseudogene TRBV3-2) with TRBJ2-3; TRBD2 matches 8 bases. The CDR3 runs to 17 residues. Germline V lookup: CDR1 LGHDT, CDR2 YNNKEL (reference sequence). J lost 2 bases, V lost 2 bases, and 9 bases had no gene match. This CDR3 is CASSQSRGGTFTDTQYF. The CDR3 DNA reads TGTGCCAGCAGCCAAAGTCGGGGGGGGACCTTCACAGATACGCAGTATTTT.

This CDR3 is CASSLKLAGETQYF. CDR3 in DNA: TGTGCCAGCAGCTTGAAACTAGCGGGGGAGACCCAGTACTTC. This rearrangement joins TRBV5-4 to TRBJ2-5; 10 positions match TRBD2. From germline, CDR1 is SGHNT and CDR2 YYREEE (reference sequence). The CDR3 extends over 14 amino acids. Trimming at V came to 1 base and at J to 5 bases, leaving 2 bases not matched to a gene.

The rearrangement uses TRBV4-1 and TRBJ1-1, with D possibly being TRBD1 (5 bases). The V and J ends lost 1 base and 4 bases respectively, with 10 bases between them. The CDR3 loop spans 14 amino acids. CDR1 and CDR2 (germline): MGHRA, YSYEKL. CDR3 region: CASSQVGGLTEAFF. The DNA of the CDR3 is TGCGCCAGCAGCCAAGTGGGGGGACTCACTGAAGCTTTCTTT.

The rearrangement links TRBV6-4 to TRBJ2-3; 9 positions agree with TRBD1. V shed 6 bases and J 4 bases; nucleotides not matched to a gene: 2. The CDR3 sequence is 13 residues long. CDR1 and CDR2 (germline): MRHNA, SNTAGT. The chain's CDR3 is CASRRDRADTQYF. The CDR3 DNA is TGTGCCAGCAGAAGGGACAGGGCAGATACGCAGTATTTT.

V and J are TRBV6-5 and TRBJ1-1; the D gene is possibly TRBD1 (5 bases). V lost 2 bases, J lost 5 bases, and 12 bases lay in between. Germline-derived CDR1 and CDR2 are MNHEY and SVGAGI. This CDR3 comprises 14 residues. The CDR3 bases are TGTGCCAGCAGTTACCCCGGGACTTCGACTGAAGCTTTCTTT. The encoded protein is CASSYPGTSTEAFF.

The chain couples TRBV5-1 to TRBJ2-7, with a possible D match to TRBD1 (5 bases). Germline-derived CDR1 and CDR2 are SGHRS and YFSETQ. The CDR3 runs 14 residues. The germline V and J ends were trimmed by 0 bases and 3 bases, with 10 bases remaining between them. The DNA for the CDR3 is TGCGCCAGCAGCTTGGGGCAGGGATACTACGAGCAGTACTTC. Its translation: CASSLGQGYYEQYF. Combining the CDR3 with reference TRBV5-1 and TRBJ2-7 gives the whole variable domain KAGVTQTPRYLIKTRGQQVTLSCSPISGHRSVSWYQQTPGQGLQFLFEYFSETQRNKGNFPGRFSGRQFSNSRSEMNVSTLELGDSALYLCASSLGQGYYEQYFGPGTRLTVT.

This clone was seen a few times. The chain employs TRBV5-6 and TRBJ2-5; 9 bases fit TRBD2. V lost 3 bases to trimming and J lost 4 bases; unmatched junction nucleotides: 16. The CDR3 length is 18 residues. Germline CDR1 reads SGHDT; CDR2 reads YYEEEE. CDR3 protein: CASSWTLAGWKGGETQYF. CDR3 nucleotides: TGTGCCAGCAGCTGGACCCTAGCGGGGTGGAAAGGGGGAGAGACCCAGTACTTC. Full variable domain (missing parts from reference TRBV5-6 and TRBJ2-5): DAGVTQSPTHLIKTRGQQVTLRCSPKSGHDTVSWYQQALGQGPQFIFQYYEEEERQRGNFPDRFSGHQFPNYSSELNVNALLLGDSALYLCASSWTLAGWKGGETQYFGPGTRLLVL.

Only one count was recorded for this clone. The J gene is TRBJ1-6, the V gene TRBV30; D remains ambiguous. V gave up 2 bases and J gave up 6 bases, with 17 bases separating them. The CDR3 totals 16 residues. Germline V gene sequence: CDR1 GTSNPN, CDR2 SVGIG (reference sequence). The CDR3 DNA is TGTGCCTGGAGTATCGCGAGACACCCGTCTAATTCACCCCTCCACTTT. Encoded protein: CAWSIARHPSNSPLHF.

This clone showed up just once. The junction does not match germline at one end; this may be a read error. CDR3 DNA: TGTGCTAGCAGCGCCCGGCCTAGCGGGGGGTTCCTATACAATGAGCAGTTCTTC. Its translation is CASSARPSGGFLYNEQFF. This chain connects TRBV7-7 to TRBJ2-1; 11 nucleotides line up with TRBD2. The CDR3 extends over 18 amino acids. Germline lookup yields CDR1 SSHAT and CDR2 FNYEAQ (reference sequence).

The chain couples TRBV7-2 to TRBJ1-2; TRBD1 is a possible D gene (6 bases). Germline V lookup: CDR1 SGHTA, CDR2 FQGNSA. Trimming left V 1 base short and J 3 bases short, with 9 bases between. The CDR3 sequence is 14 residues long. The CDR3 DNA reads as TGTGCCAGCAGCTTAGAAGCAGGGGACTATGGCTACACCTTC. It codes for CASSLEAGDYGYTF.

This chain connects TRBV19 to TRBJ2-5; D not certain. Germline V CDR1 and CDR2: LNHDA, SQIVND (reference sequence). V lost 3 bases, J lost 7 bases, and 12 bases lay in between. The CDR3 contains 13 residues. For the CDR3, the DNA is TGTGCCAGTAGTATTAACAGCCCCGGGACCCAGTACTTC. Translating gives CASSINSPGTQYF.

This clone was seen just once. The chain is built from TRBV7-3 and TRBJ2-6, with 10 nucleotides matching TRBD1. The V segment lost 2 bases and the J segment 0 bases; nucleotides outside the gene matches: 7. Per the germline V gene, CDR1 is SGHTA and CDR2 is FQGTGA. The CDR3 runs 19 residues. The CDR3 DNA reads as TGTGCCAGCAGCTTACGAGGACAGGGGGTCGCCTCTGGGGCCAACGTCCTGACTTTC. It encodes CASSLRGQGVASGANVLTF.

This clone was found once. This sequence joins TRBV3-1 (or the pseudogene TRBV3-2) and TRBJ2-3, with 7 bases aligning to TRBD1. The ends lost 2 bases at V and 4 bases at J; junction bases unmatched: 12. Germline loops: CDR1 LGHDT, CDR2 YNNKEL (reference sequence). This CDR3 spans 17 amino acids. In DNA form, the CDR3 reads TGTGCCAGCAGCCAACTTCCGACAGGGTTAGGTGCAGATACGCAGTATTTT. It translates to CASSQLPTGLGADTQYF.

The V gene is TRBV5-1, the J gene TRBJ2-5; TRBD2 matches 12 bases. The V and J ends lost 4 bases and 3 bases, in that order; junction bases with no gene match: 7. This CDR3 contains 16 residues. Germline V lookup: CDR1 SGHRS, CDR2 YFSETQ. The CDR3 loop is CASSQTSGGPEETQYF. DNA of the CDR3: TGCGCCAGCAGCCAGACTAGCGGGGGCCCTGAAGAGACCCAGTACTTC.

This clone has only a few counts. The chain recombines TRBV18 with TRBJ1-5; the D is unclear. V was clipped by 1 base and J by 0 bases, with 4 bases between them. CDR1 and CDR2 (germline): KGHSH, LQKENI. The CDR3 contains 14 residues. The CDR3: CASSPRLSNQPQHF. CDR3 sequence (DNA): TGTGCCAGCTCACCACGACTTAGCAATCAGCCCCAGCATTTT.

The chain has TRBV2 and TRBJ1-4; D perhaps matches TRBD1 (6 bases). CDR3 size: 14 residues. Germline V lookup: CDR1 SNHLY, CDR2 FYNNEI. V was clipped by 4 bases and J by 8 bases, with 14 bases between them. As DNA, the CDR3 is TGTGCCAGCAGTGGACAGGTGGGGTTGGAAAAACTGTTTTTT. Residues: CASSGQVGLEKLFF. Based on the CDR3 plus reference TRBV2 and TRBJ1-4, the full variable domain is EPEVTQTPSHQVTQMGQEVILRCVPISNHLYFYWYRQILGQKVEFLVSFYNNEISEKSEIFDDQFSVERPDGSNFTLKIRSTKLEDSAMYFCASSGQVGLEKLFFGSGTQLSVL.

Comment on this clone: The junction departs from the called germline gene at one end, perhaps through a read error. The chain employs TRBV19 and TRBJ1-6; 7 positions agree with TRBD1. The germline CDR1 and CDR2 sequences are LNHDA and SQIVND (reference sequence). The CDR3 runs 14 residues. DNA of the CDR3: TGTGCCAGTAGTACCCCGGGACAGCCTTCAGCCCTCCACTTT. Its translation: CASSTPGQPSALHF.

This sequence joins TRBV6-5 and TRBJ2-5; a possible D gene is TRBD1 (6 bases). CDR1 and CDR2 (germline): MNHEY, SVGAGI. Trimming left V 7 bases short and J 5 bases short, with 14 bases between. The CDR3 is 13 residues long. CDR3 sequence: CASKKTGFETQYF. The CDR3, as DNA: TGTGCCAGCAAAAAAACAGGGTTTGAGACCCAGTACTTC.

This clone has a count of ten or more. The chain employs TRBV7-9 and TRBJ2-5, with D perhaps TRBD1 (8 bases). Germline lookup yields CDR1 SEHNR and CDR2 FQNEAQ (reference sequence). The CDR3 extends over 17 amino acids. V was cut by 5 bases and J by 1 base, with 20 bases left in between. The CDR3 coding sequence is TGTGCCAGCAGCGAAATCGACAGGGGAGGGTTCCAAGAGACCCAGTACTTC. This encodes CASSEIDRGGFQETQYF.

This clone appeared once. The chain has TRBV11-2 and TRBJ2-4; D may be TRBD1 (5 bases). Germline assignment: CDR1 SGHAT and CDR2 FQNNGV. The length of the CDR3 is 15 residues. The V gene lost 5 bases and the J gene lost 11 bases, with 22 bases spanning the gap. CDR3 sequence reads: CASSPTPGYIPVQYF. The CDR3 DNA follows: TGTGCCAGCAGCCCGACCCCAGGGTATATCCCCGTTCAGTACTTC.